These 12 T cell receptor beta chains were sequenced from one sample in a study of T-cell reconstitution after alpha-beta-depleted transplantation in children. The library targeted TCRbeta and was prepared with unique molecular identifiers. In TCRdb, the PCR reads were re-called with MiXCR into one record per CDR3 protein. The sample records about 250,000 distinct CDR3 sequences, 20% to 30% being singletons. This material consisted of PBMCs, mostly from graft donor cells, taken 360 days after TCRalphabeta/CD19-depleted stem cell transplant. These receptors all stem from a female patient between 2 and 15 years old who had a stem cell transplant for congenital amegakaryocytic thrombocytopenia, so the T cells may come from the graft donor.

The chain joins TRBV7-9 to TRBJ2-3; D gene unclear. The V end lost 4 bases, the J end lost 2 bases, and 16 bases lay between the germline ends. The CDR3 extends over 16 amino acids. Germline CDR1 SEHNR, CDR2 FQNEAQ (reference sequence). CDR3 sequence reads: CASSSTRIIHTDTQYF. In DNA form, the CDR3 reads TGTGCCAGCAGCTCAACCCGTATTATACACACAGATACGCAGTATTTT. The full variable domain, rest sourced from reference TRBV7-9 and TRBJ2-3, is DTGVSQNPRHKITKRGQNVTFRCDPISEHNRLYWYRQTLGQGPEFLTYFQNEAQLEKSRLLSDRFSAERPKGSFSTLEIQRTEQGDSAMYLCASSSTRIIHTDTQYFGPGTRLTVL.

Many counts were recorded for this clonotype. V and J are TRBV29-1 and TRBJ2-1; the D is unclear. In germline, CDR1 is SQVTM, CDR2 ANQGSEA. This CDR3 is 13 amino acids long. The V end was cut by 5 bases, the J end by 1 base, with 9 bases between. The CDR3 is CSVLITSYNEQFF. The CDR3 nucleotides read TGCAGCGTTTTAATAACGTCCTACAATGAGCAGTTCTTC.

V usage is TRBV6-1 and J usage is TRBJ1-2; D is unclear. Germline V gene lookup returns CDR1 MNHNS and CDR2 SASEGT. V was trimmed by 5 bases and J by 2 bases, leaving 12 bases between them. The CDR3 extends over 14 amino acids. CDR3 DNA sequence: TGTGCCAGCAGTCCGCTCGGACGGAACTATGGCTACACCTTC. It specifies CASSPLGRNYGYTF.

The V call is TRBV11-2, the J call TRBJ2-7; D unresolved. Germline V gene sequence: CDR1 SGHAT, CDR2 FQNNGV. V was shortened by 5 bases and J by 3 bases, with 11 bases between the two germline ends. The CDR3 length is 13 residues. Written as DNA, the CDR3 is TGTGCCAGCAGCCCAACGGACCACTACGAGCAGTACTTC. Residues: CASSPTDHYEQYF. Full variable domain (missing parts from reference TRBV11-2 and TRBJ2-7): EAGVAQSPRYKIIEKRQSVAFWCNPISGHATLYWYQQILGQGPKLLIQFQNNGVVDDSQLPKDRFSAERLKGVDSTLKIQPAKLEDSAVYLCASSPTDHYEQYFGPGTRLTVT.

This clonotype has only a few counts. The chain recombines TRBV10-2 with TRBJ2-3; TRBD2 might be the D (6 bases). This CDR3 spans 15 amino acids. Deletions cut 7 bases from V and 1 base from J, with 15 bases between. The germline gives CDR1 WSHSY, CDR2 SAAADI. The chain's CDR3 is CASTSRGLGTDTQYF. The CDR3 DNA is TGCGCCAGCACCTCGAGGGGACTGGGCACAGATACGCAGTATTTT.

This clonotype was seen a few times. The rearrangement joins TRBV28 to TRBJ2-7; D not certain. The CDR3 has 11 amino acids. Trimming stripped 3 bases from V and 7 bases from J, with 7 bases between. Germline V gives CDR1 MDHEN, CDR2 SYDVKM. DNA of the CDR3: TGTGCCAGCAGTTTCGGGTGGGAGCAGTACTTC. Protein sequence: CASSFGWEQYF.

In DNA, the CDR3 is TGTGCCAGCAGCTTAAGTTCCGGCGGGGCAGTCAATGAGCAGTTCTTC. This codes for CASSLSSGGAVNEQFF. The V call is TRBV7-6, the J call TRBJ2-1; D is possibly TRBD2 (6 bases). V lost 2 bases, J lost 6 bases, and 17 bases lay in between. CDR1 is SGHVS, CDR2 FNYEAQ, per germline. CDR3 length equals 16 residues.

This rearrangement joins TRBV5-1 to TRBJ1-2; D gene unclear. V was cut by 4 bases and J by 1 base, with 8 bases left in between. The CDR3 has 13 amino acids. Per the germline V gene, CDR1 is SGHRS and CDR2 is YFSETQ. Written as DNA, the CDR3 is TGCGCCAGCAGCATGAATGATAACTATGGCTACACCTTC. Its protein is CASSMNDNYGYTF.

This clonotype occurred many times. In DNA form, the CDR3 reads TGCAGTGCTAGTAGCCAGTTATCCTATGGCTACACCTTC. This translates into CSASSQLSYGYTF. The V gene is TRBV20-1, the J gene TRBJ1-2; D is unclear. Trimming shortened V by 3 bases and J by 4 bases, and 12 bases separated the two germline ends. The germline CDR1 and CDR2 sequences are DFQATT and SNEGSKA (reference sequence). CDR3 length equals 13 residues.

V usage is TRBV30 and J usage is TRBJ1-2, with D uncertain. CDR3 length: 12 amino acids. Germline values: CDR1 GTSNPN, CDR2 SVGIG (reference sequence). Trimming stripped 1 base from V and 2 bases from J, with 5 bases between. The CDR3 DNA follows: TGTGCCTGGAGTGGACGCAACTATGGCTACACCTTC. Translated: CAWSGRNYGYTF.

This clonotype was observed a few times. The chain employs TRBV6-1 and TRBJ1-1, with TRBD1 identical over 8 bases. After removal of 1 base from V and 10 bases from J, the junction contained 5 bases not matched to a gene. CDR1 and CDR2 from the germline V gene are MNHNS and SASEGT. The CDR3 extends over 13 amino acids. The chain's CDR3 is CASSEVDRAVAFF. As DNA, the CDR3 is TGTGCCAGCAGTGAAGTGGACAGGGCAGTAGCTTTCTTT.

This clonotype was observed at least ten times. The CDR3 loop reads CATLAKNIQYF. The DNA for the CDR3 is TGTGCCACTTTGGCCAAAAACATTCAGTACTTC. The rearrangement links TRBV10-3 to TRBJ2-4; D call uncertain. This CDR3 is 11 amino acids long. Germline CDR1 and CDR2: ENHRY and SYGVKD. V lost 10 bases, J lost 1 base, and 5 bases lay in between.